The clone carrying this TCR beta chain was counted many times. The antigen remains unidentified. V lost 8 bases to trimming and J lost 10 bases; unmatched junction nucleotides: 11. Per germline, CDR1 SEHNR and CDR2 FQNEAQ (reference sequence). The CDR3 runs to 13 residues. MiXCR, run by TCRdb on the 5' RACE reads, gives a single entry per CDR3 protein. The table has tens of thousands of distinct CDR3 sequences, 8.5% to 10% seen once. The data stem from a study of early T cells in non-severe SARS-CoV-2 infection. Study-level background: From unsorted whole blood, bulk RNA was sequenced, and the chains remained unpaired. Study-level findings and limits: Matching with VDJdb favored anti-spike CD8 responses (missing private and CD4 specificities).

The sequencing sample was made of whole blood. The clonotype was recovered from an adult who was a healthcare worker with PCR-confirmed SARS-CoV-2 infection or an uninfected control (not recorded which). The chain links TRBV7-9 to TRBJ1-1, with TRBD1 matching over 9 bases. The CDR3: CASSPWDRDGAFF. CDR3 bases: TGTGCCAGCTCACCCTGGGACAGGGATGGAGCTTTCTTT.